Shown below are 27 T cell receptor beta chains from a single sample sequenced in a study of shared clonotypes between healthy human individuals. Using immunoSEQ multiplex PCR, the repertoire was profiled, and TCRdb retains in-frame clones only, with some absent. The table records fewer than 500,000 clones, about 79% of them present only once. Sequenced sample: PBMCs. These receptors originate from a woman between 40 and 50 years old in good health. Some clones in this sample may be carry-over from other donors' samples.

The V gene is TRBV19, the J gene TRBJ2-4; TRBD2 agrees at 7 bases. V shed 8 bases and J 9 bases; nucleotides not matched to a gene: 13. Germline V gene data show CDR1 as LNHDA and CDR2 as SQIVND (reference sequence). CDR3 length: 14 residues. CDR3 amino acids: CASGEGGAGLIQYF. Here the CDR3 DNA reads TGTGCCAGTGGGGAGGGTGGAGCGGGCCTCATTCAGTACTTC.

The chain has TRBV6-5 and TRBJ1-5; D uncertain. CDR1 is MNHEY, CDR2 SVGAGI, per germline. The CDR3 has 13 amino acids. The V gene lost 8 bases and the J gene lost 4 bases, with 12 bases spanning the gap. CDR3: CASCRRLNQPQHF. As DNA, the CDR3 is TGTGCCAGCTGTCGTCGTCTTAATCAGCCCCAGCATTTT.

Comments on this clone: It is likely a read error: a sequence one base away is far more abundant. V usage is TRBV2 and J usage is TRBJ1-1; D perhaps matches TRBD1 (5 bases). Trimming removed 5 bases from V and 1 base from J, with 8 bases in between. This CDR3 comprises 13 residues. Germline CDR1 SNHLY, CDR2 FYNNEI. DNA for the CDR3: TGTGCCAGCAGTTTCACAGGGAACACTGAAGCTTTCTTT. Encoded protein: CASSFTGNTEAFF.

This chain connects TRBV10-3 to TRBJ2-7, with 9 positions matching TRBD2. This CDR3 spans 16 amino acids. Unmatched junction bases numbered 7, after V lost 4 bases and J lost 0 bases. Germline-derived CDR1 and CDR2 are ENHRY and SYGVKD. In nucleotides, the CDR3 is TGTGCCATCAGTGGGGGACTAGCCTCGAACTCCTACGAGCAGTACTTC. It translates to CAISGGLASNSYEQYF.

The genes are TRBV27 and TRBJ1-1; no definite D call. Germline V lookup: CDR1 MNHEY, CDR2 SMNVEV (reference sequence). The V end lost 5 bases, the J end lost 1 base, and 8 bases lay between the germline ends. The CDR3 is 13 residues long. The CDR3 is CASSPGRNTEAFF. CDR3 DNA sequence: TGTGCCAGCAGTCCCGGACGGAACACTGAAGCTTTCTTT.

The rearrangement joins TRBV7-9 to TRBJ2-7; TRBD2 matches 10 bases. Germline loops: CDR1 SEHNR, CDR2 FQNEAQ (reference sequence). The CDR3 covers 14 residues. The trim removed 5 bases at V and 2 bases at J, leaving 3 bases unmatched. In DNA form, the CDR3 reads TGTGCCAGCAGCCCCCTAGCGGGAGCCTACGAGCAGTACTTC. It codes for CASSPLAGAYEQYF.

Details on this clone: The same CDR3 also results from other DNA sequences found in this sample. The chain uses TRBV9 and TRBJ2-1; 11 bases line up with TRBD2. Germline values: CDR1 SGDLS, CDR2 YYNGEE. This CDR3 is 15 amino acids long. Germline trimming cut 3 bases from V and 3 bases from J; bases unmatched to any gene: 2. The CDR3 region is CASSEGLAVYNEQFF. DNA for the CDR3: TGTGCCAGCAGCGAGGGACTAGCGGTCTACAATGAGCAGTTCTTC.

This clone appeared a single time. The same CDR3 is also encoded by other DNA sequences in this sample. The chain employs TRBV7-9 and TRBJ2-3, with D possibly matching TRBD2 (7 bases). Germline V gene lookup returns CDR1 SEHNR and CDR2 FQNEAQ (reference sequence). This CDR3 region has 15 residues. Trimming took 5 bases from V and 4 from J, leaving 16 bases between them. CDR3: CASSPTGGLADTQYF. CDR3 in DNA: TGTGCCAGCAGCCCAACGGGGGGCCTGGCAGATACGCAGTATTTT.

This chain uses TRBV27 with TRBJ1-6, with a tentative D call TRBD1 (6 bases). V was cut by 4 bases and J by 6 bases, with 10 bases left in between. The CDR3 spans 14 residues. Germline V gene sequence: CDR1 MNHEY, CDR2 SMNVEV (reference sequence). The CDR3 loop reads CASSWGAGNSPLHF. CDR3 coding DNA: TGTGCCAGCAGTTGGGGGGCAGGTAATTCACCCCTCCACTTT.

The rearrangement links TRBV7-2 to TRBJ1-2; 12 bases match TRBD1. V lost 0 bases, J lost 4 bases, and 9 bases stayed unmatched. This CDR3 spans 18 amino acids. Germline lookup yields CDR1 SGHTA and CDR2 FQGNSA. The CDR3 loop reads CASSLAPGQGALGYGYTF. CDR3 nucleotide sequence: TGTGCCAGCAGCTTAGCCCCGGGACAGGGGGCGCTTGGCTATGGCTACACCTTC.

In this sample, this clone turned up once. The chain recombines TRBV6-1 with TRBJ1-4, with D tentatively TRBD1 (6 bases). The CDR3 totals 15 residues. Per germline, CDR1 MNHNS and CDR2 SASEGT. The ends were cut back, 4 bases at V and 10 bases at J, with 19 bases in the middle. In nucleotides, the CDR3 is TGTGCCAGCAGTGCTCCGGGACACGGGTCGGCAAAACTGTTTTTT. Encoded protein: CASSAPGHGSAKLFF.

The chain uses TRBV9 and TRBJ1-1; weak D call: TRBD1 (6 bases). Trimming shortened V by 2 bases and J by 3 bases, and 17 bases separated the two germline ends. Germline CDR1 is SGDLS and CDR2 is YYNGEE. The CDR3 runs to 16 residues. The CDR3 DNA reads TGTGCCAGCAGCGTGGTGGATCCTACAGGGCACACTGAAGCTTTCTTT. This encodes CASSVVDPTGHTEAFF.

The J gene is TRBJ2-1, the V gene TRBV11-2; no firm D call. Trimming removed 0 bases from V and 4 bases from J, with 7 bases in between. CDR3 length: 14 amino acids. Germline values: CDR1 SGHAT, CDR2 FQNNGV. CDR3 loop: CASSLEAAYNEQFF. The CDR3 DNA follows: TGTGCCAGCAGCTTAGAGGCAGCGTACAATGAGCAGTTCTTC.

V usage is TRBV18 and J usage is TRBJ2-3; TRBD1 aligns across 9 bases. CDR1 KGHSH and CDR2 LQKENI come from the germline V gene. Trimming removed 4 bases from V and 1 base from J; junction bases left unmatched: 0. The CDR3 covers 14 residues. For the CDR3, the DNA is TGTGCCAGCTCACGGGACAGGGGCACAGATACGCAGTATTTT. Its protein is CASSRDRGTDTQYF.

This chain uses TRBV5-1 with TRBJ2-2, with 9 bases aligning to TRBD2. J was trimmed by 4 bases and V by 3 bases; bases with no gene match: 4. Germline V gene sequence: CDR1 SGHRS, CDR2 YFSETQ. CDR3 length equals 15 residues. CDR3 region: CASSSGTSFTGELFF. Written as DNA, the CDR3 is TGCGCCAGCAGCTCCGGGACTAGCTTCACCGGGGAGCTGTTTTTT.

The rearrangement joins TRBV21-1 to TRBJ1-3. TRBV21-1 is a pseudogene segment. CDR3 length equals 19 residues. The CDR3 is CASSTPDRGACHSGNTIYF. The CDR3 nucleotides are TGTGCCAGCAGCACGCCAGATCGGGGGGCCTGCCATTCTGGAAACACCATATATTTT.

The chain links TRBV6-1 to TRBJ2-6, with D tentatively TRBD1 (5 bases). This CDR3 has 17 amino acids. CDR1 is MNHNS, CDR2 SASEGT, per germline. V was clipped by 1 base and J by 0 bases, with 10 bases between them. CDR3 DNA: TGTGCCAGCAGTGAAGGGGCAGGACACTCTGGGGCCAACGTCCTGACTTTC. This translates into CASSEGAGHSGANVLTF.

This clone was observed a handful of times. The rearrangement joins TRBV7-2 to TRBJ1-5, with a weak D call TRBD1 (5 bases). Trimming removed 5 bases from V and 7 bases from J, with 15 bases in between. This CDR3 region has 14 residues. Germline lookup yields CDR1 SGHTA and CDR2 FQGNSA. CDR3 region: CASSTGGYRQPQHF. CDR3 coding DNA: TGTGCCAGCAGCACGGGGGGGTACAGACAGCCCCAGCATTTT.

The chain employs TRBV6-5 and TRBJ2-7; either TRBD1 or TRBD2 may supply D (6 bases each). Germline values: CDR1 MNHEY, CDR2 SVGAGI. The CDR3 has 15 amino acids. Trimming took off 4 bases at V and 1 base at J, with 14 bases between the two ends. CDR3 protein: CASSSGKGGSYEQYF. CDR3 DNA: TGTGCCAGCAGTTCGGGGAAGGGGGGATCCTACGAGCAGTACTTC.

In its sample, this clone was seen once. In DNA form, the CDR3 reads TGTGCCAGCAGACGCGACAGGGTCGGTGAAGCTTTCTTT. Translation gives CASRRDRVGEAFF. V usage is TRBV7-2 and J usage is TRBJ1-1, with 7 bases lining up with TRBD1. CDR3 length: 13 residues. From germline, CDR1 is SGHTA and CDR2 FQGNSA. V trimming: 6 bases; J trimming: 7 bases; junction bases outside the gene matches: 8. Variable domain in full (rest from reference TRBV7-2 and TRBJ1-1): GAGVSQSPSNKVTEKGKDVELRCDPISGHTALYWYRQSLGQGLEFLIYFQGNSAPDKSGLPSDRFSAERTGGSVSTLTIQRTQQEDSAVYLCASRRDRVGEAFFGQGTRLTVV.

The chain couples TRBV2 to TRBJ1-4; TRBD1 agrees at 8 bases. The CDR3 runs to 16 residues. The trim removed 7 bases at V and 5 bases at J, leaving 12 bases unmatched. The V gene's germline CDR1 is SNHLY and CDR2 FYNNEI. The CDR3: CASTQNGQGGNEKLFF. CDR3 nucleotide sequence: TGTGCCAGCACTCAAAACGGACAGGGTGGGAATGAAAAACTGTTTTTT.

Of note for this clone: A read error is likely here: a far larger clone is one base away. The chain joins TRBV11-3 to TRBJ1-1; D unclear. Germline V gene data show CDR1 as SGHNT and CDR2 as YENEEA. CDR3 size: 13 residues. Here the CDR3 reads CAGSPDMNTEAFF. The DNA of the CDR3 is TGTGCCGGCAGCCCTGACATGAACACTGAAGCTTTCTTT.

This chain joins TRBV27 and TRBJ2-1; possibly TRBD1 for D (6 bases). V lost 2 bases to trimming and J lost 9 bases, with 20 bases between them. Looked up from germline, CDR1 is MNHEY and CDR2 is SMNVEV (reference sequence). This CDR3 comprises 16 residues. The CDR3 DNA reads TGTGCCAGCAGTTTAAAGGAGACCCGATTAGGGGGTGAGCAGTTCTTC. Amino acid sequence: CASSLKETRLGGEQFF.

The V gene is TRBV28, the J gene TRBJ2-2; 8 bases are shared with TRBD2. This CDR3 region has 16 residues. The trim removed 5 bases at V and 6 bases at J, leaving 11 bases unmatched. From germline, CDR1 is MDHEN and CDR2 SYDVKM. The CDR3 DNA reads as TGTGCCAGCAGTCCAGGCGTCGGGAGGGGGGCCGGGGAGCTGTTTTTT. Protein product: CASSPGVGRGAGELFF.

The chain couples TRBV10-3 to TRBJ1-5, with D perhaps TRBD1 (5 bases). This CDR3 contains 16 residues. CDR1 and CDR2 from the germline V gene are ENHRY and SYGVKD. Between the trimmed V and J ends, which lost 0 bases and 2 bases, there was a span of 11 bases. The CDR3 DNA reads TGTGCCATCAGTGAGTCGCGGCAGGGACGCAATCAGCCCCAGCATTTT. This gives the protein CAISESRQGRNQPQHF.

The V and J genes are TRBV4-1 and TRBJ1-2; possibly TRBD1 for D (5 bases). CDR3 length equals 15 residues. Per germline, CDR1 MGHRA and CDR2 YSYEKL. Trimming left V 1 base short and J 5 bases short, with 14 bases between. The CDR3 protein is CASSQVKGQKYGYTF. CDR3 bases: TGCGCCAGCAGCCAAGTGAAGGGGCAAAAGTATGGCTACACCTTC.

This clone showed up many times. The J gene is TRBJ2-2, the V gene TRBV13, with D perhaps TRBD1 (6 bases). The germline CDR1 and CDR2 sequences are PRHDT and FYEKMQ (reference sequence). The V end lost 7 bases, the J end lost 0 bases, and 18 bases lay between the germline ends. This CDR3 is built from 17 residues. The CDR3 sequence: CASIGGKDSSNTGELFF. The CDR3 nucleotides read TGTGCCAGCATTGGGGGAAAGGACAGTTCGAACACCGGGGAGCTGTTTTTT.